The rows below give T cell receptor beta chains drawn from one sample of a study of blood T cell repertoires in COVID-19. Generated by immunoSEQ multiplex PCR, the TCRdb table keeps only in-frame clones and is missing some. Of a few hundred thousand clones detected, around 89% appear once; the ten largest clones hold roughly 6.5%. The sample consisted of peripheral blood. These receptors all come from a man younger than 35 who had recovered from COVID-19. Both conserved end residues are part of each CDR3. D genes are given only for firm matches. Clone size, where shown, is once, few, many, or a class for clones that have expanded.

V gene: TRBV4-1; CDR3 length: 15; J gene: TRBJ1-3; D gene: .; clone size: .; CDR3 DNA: TGCGCCAGCAGCCAACAAGGGGTCTCTGGAAACACCATATATTTT; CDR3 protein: CASSQQGVSGNTIYF
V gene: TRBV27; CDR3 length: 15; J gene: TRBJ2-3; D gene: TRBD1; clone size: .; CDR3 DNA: TGTGCCAGCAGTTTCAAAAGACAGGGGCCAGATACGCAGTATTTT; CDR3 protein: CASSFKRQGPDTQYF
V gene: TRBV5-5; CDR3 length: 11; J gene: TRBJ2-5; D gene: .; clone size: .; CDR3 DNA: TGTGCCAGCAGCTCGCGGGAGACCCAGTACTTC; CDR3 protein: CASSSRETQYF
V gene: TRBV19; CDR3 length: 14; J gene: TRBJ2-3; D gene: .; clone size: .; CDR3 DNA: TGTGCCAGTAGTATGGTGGCGGGAAGCGATACGCAGTATTTT; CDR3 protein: CASSMVAGSDTQYF
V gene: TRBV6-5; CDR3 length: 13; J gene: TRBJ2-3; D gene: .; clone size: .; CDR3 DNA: TGTGCCAGCAGACCCAGGGGTCCAGATACGCAGTATTTT; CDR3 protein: CASRPRGPDTQYF
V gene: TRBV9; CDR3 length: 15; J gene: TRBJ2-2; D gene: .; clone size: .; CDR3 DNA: TGTGCCAGCAGCGTAGAAGGAACTCCGGGAGGGGAGCTGTTTTTT; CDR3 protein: CASSVEGTPGGELFF
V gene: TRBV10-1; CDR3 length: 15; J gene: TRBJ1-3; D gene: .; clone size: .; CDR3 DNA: TGCGCCAGCAGTGCCACCGACAGCAGCGGAAACACCATATATTTT; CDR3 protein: CASSATDSSGNTIYF
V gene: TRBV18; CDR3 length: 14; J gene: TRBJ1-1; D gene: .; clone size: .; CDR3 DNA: TGTGCCAGCTCACCCCCAGGGCTAGGGGCTGAAGCTTTCTTT; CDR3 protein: CASSPPGLGAEAFF
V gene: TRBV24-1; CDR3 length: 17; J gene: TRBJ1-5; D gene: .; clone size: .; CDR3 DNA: TGTGCCACCAGCCATACCGCGGGGGGTGATCGGAATCAGCCCCAGCATTTT; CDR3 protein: CATSHTAGGDRNQPQHF
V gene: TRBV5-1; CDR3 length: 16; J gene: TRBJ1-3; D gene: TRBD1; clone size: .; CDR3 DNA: TGCGCCAGCAGGAGGGGACAGGGACTTGGTGGAAACACCATATATTTT; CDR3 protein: CASRRGQGLGGNTIYF
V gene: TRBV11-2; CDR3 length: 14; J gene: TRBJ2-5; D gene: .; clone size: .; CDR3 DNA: TGTGCCAGCAGCTTAGGCGGGTACCAAGAGACCCAGTACTTC; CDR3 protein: CASSLGGYQETQYF
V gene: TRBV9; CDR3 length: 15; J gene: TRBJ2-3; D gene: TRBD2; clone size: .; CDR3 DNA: TGTGCCAGCAGCCCGAGCGGGGGGACGGGGGATACGCAGTATTTT; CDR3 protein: CASSPSGGTGDTQYF
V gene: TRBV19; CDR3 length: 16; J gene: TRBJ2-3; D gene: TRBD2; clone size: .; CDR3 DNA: TGTGCCAGCGCCCGGGCTAGCGGGAGGCTTCAAGATACGCAGTATTTT; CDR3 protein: CASARASGRLQDTQYF
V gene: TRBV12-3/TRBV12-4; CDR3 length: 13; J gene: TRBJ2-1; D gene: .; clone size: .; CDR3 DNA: TGTGCCAGCGCGGCGGGACCCTACAATGAGCAGTTCTTC; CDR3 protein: CASAAGPYNEQFF
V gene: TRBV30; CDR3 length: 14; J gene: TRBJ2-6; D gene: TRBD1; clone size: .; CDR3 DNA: TGTGCCTGGACAGACAGGGTCGGGGCCAACGTCCTGACTTTC; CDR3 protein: CAWTDRVGANVLTF
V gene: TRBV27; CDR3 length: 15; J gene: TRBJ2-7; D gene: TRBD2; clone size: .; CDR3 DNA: TGTGCCAGCAGTTTAGTTAGCGGGGGGGGTCAGGAGCAGTACTTC; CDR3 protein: CASSLVSGGGQEQYF
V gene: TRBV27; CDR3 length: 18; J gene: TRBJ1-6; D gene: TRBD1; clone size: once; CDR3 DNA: TGTGCCAGCAGTTCCGGGACAGGGGCAAACCCTGAAAATTCACCCCTCCACTTT; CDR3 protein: CASSSGTGANPENSPLHF
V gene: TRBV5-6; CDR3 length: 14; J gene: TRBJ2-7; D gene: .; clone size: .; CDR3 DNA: TGTGCCAGCAGCTTGGAGGGGGGGCGGTACGAGCAGTACTTC; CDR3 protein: CASSLEGGRYEQYF
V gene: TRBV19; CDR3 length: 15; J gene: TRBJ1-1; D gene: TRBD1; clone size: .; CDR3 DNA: TGTGCCAGTAGTATTTCCGGGACAGGGGCCACTGAAGCTTTCTTT; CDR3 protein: CASSISGTGATEAFF
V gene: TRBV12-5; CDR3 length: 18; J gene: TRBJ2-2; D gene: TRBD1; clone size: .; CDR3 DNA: TGTGCTAGTGTCCCGAACCCAGGGGGACCCTTCAACACCGGGGAGCTGTTTTTT; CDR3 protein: CASVPNPGGPFNTGELFF
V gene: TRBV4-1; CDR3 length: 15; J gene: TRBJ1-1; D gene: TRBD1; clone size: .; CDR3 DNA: TGCGCCAGCAGCCAAGAGACAGGGGGTTCAGCCGGAGCTTTCTTT; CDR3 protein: CASSQETGGSAGAFF
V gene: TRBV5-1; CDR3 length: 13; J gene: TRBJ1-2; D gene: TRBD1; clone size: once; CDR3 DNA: TGCGCCAGCAGCTCTACAGGGGAGCGCGGCTACACCTTC; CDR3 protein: CASSSTGERGYTF
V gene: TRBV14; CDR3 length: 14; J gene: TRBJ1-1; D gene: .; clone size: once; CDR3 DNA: TGTGCCAGCAGCCAAGAATCGGTGGACACTGAAGCTTTCTTT; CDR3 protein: CASSQESVDTEAFF
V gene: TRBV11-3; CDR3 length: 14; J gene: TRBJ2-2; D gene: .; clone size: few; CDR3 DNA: TGTGCCAGCAGCTTAGCAGGGAACACCGGGGAGCTGTTTTTT; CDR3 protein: CASSLAGNTGELFF
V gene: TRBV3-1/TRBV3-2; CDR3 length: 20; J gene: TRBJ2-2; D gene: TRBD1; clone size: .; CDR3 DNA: TGTGCCAGCAGCCAAGATCGGGGGTCCCCGGGACAGGGGTTCGTCGGGGAGCTGTTTTTT; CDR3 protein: CASSQDRGSPGQGFVGELFF
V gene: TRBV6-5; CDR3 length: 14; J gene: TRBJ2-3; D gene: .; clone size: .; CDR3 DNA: TGTGCCAGCAGTTACGCCCCCTCGGGAGATACGCAGTATTTT; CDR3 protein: CASSYAPSGDTQYF
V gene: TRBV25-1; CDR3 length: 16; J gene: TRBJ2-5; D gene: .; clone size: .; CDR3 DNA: TGTGCCAGCAGTGAATACAGGGCAGGGGTTCGGGAGACCCAGTACTTC; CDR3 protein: CASSEYRAGVRETQYF
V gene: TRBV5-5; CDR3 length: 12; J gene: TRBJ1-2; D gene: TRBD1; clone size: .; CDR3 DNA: TGTGCCAGTAAGGGACAGGCCGTTGGCTACACCTTC; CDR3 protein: CASKGQAVGYTF
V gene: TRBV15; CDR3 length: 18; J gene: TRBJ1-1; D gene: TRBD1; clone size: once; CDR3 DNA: TGTGCCACCACAAAAGGGGGCGGACTCTCTTTGGGGAGCACTGAAGCTTTCTTT; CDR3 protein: CATTKGGGLSLGSTEAFF
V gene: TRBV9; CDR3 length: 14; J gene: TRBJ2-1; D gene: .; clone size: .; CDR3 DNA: TGTGCCAGCAGCGTGAGCAAGGGGTACAATGAGCAGTTCTTC; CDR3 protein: CASSVSKGYNEQFF
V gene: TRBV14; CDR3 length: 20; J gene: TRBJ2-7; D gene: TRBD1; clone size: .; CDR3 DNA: TGTGCCAGCAGCCAAGAGCACCGGGACAGGGTGTGGAAAAGCTCCTACGAGCAGTACTTC; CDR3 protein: CASSQEHRDRVWKSSYEQYF
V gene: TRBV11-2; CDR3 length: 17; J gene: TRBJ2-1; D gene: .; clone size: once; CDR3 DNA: TGTGCCAGCAGCTTAGCAGGGCTAGGAGAAACCTACAATGAGCAGTTCTTC; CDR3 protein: CASSLAGLGETYNEQFF
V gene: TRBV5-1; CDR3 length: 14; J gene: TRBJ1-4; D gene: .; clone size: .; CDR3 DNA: TGCGCCAGCAGCTTGGACGGAGATAATGAAAAACTGTTTTTT; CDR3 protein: CASSLDGDNEKLFF
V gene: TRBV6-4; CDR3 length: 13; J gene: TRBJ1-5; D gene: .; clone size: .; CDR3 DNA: TGTGCCAGCAGTAGGGAGGGGGGTCAGCCCCAGCATTTT; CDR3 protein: CASSREGGQPQHF
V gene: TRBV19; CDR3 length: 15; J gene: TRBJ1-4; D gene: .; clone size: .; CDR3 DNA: TGTGCCAGTACCGACAGACCTCTAACTAATGAAAAACTGTTTTTT; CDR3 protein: CASTDRPLTNEKLFF
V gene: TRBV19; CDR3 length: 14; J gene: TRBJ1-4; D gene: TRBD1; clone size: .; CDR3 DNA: TGTGCCAGTAGCCCCAGGGGGACTAATGAAAAACTGTTTTTT; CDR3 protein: CASSPRGTNEKLFF
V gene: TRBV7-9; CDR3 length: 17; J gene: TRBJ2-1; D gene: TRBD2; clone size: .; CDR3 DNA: TGTGCCAGCAGCTCCCCCGGGCGGGGGAGCTCCTACAATGAGCAGTTCTTC; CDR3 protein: CASSSPGRGSSYNEQFF